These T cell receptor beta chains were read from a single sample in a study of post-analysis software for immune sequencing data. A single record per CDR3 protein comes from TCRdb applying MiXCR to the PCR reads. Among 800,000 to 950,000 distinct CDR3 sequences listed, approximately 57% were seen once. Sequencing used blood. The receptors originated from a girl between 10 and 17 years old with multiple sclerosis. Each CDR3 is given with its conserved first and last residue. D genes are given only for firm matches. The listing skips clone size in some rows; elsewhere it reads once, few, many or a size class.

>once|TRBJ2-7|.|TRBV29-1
TGCAGCGTTGAAGAAGGGACTTACGAGCAGTACTTC
CSVEEGTYEQYF
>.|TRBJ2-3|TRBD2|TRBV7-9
TGTGCCAGCGGATCGACTAGCGGGAGAACAGATACGCAGTATTTT
CASGSTSGRTDTQYF
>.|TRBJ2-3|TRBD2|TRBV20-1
TGCAGTGCTATAGCGGGGAGCAGCACAGATACGCAGTATTTT
CSAIAGSSTDTQYF
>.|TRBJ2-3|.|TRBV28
TGTGCCAGCAGCGGGGGGCCTCCCACAGATACGCAGTATTTT
CASSGGPPTDTQYF
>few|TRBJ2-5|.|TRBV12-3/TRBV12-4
TGTGCCAGCAGTTTACAGGCCTCGTTACTAGCCGACCCCCCTTACAATGAGCAGTACTTC
CASSLQASLLADPPYNEQYF
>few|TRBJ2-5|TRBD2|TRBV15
TGTGCCACCAGCAGCGGGACTAGCGGGTTGGAGACCCAGTACTTC
CATSSGTSGLETQYF
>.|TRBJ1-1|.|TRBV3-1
TGTGCCAGCAGCCCCATGGCGAACACTGAAGCTTTCTTT
CASSPMANTEAFF
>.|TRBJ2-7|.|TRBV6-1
TGTGCCAGCAGAACCGAGGGGGGTTTCTACTCTAGCTCCTACGAGCAGTACTTC
CASRTEGGFYSSSYEQYF
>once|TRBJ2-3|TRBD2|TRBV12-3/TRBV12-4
TGTGCCAGCAGACGGGGGGGCCGAACAGATACGCAGTATTTT
CASRRGGRTDTQYF
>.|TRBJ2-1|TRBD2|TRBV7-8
TGTGCCAGCAGCTTCTGGACTAGCGCGTCCTACAATGAGCAGTTCTTC
CASSFWTSASYNEQFF
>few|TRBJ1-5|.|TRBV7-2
TGTGCCAGCAGGTGGGGTTCCAATCAGCCCCAGCATTTT
CASRWGSNQPQHF